The following is a T cell receptor beta chain sequence with its context. Its specificity is not known. This specimen belongs to a study of shared clonotypes between healthy human individuals. Germline V gene lookup returns CDR1 SGHDN and CDR2 FVKESK. CDR3 length equals 15 residues. V was shortened by 0 bases and J by 5 bases, with 13 bases between the two germline ends. Replicate PCRs from sorted subsets contained 200 ng DNA, which is roughly 30,000 T cell genomes. Only in-frame clones appear in the TCRdb table, and some are missing; sequencing was by immunoSEQ multiplex PCR. Seen here are 1.6 million or so clones, approximately 98.5% observed once, and the top ten hold about 0.4%. Study results and caveats: The study drew on few donors, limiting represented genetic and exposure-history diversity.

The specimen sequenced was naive CD4+ T cells sorted from blood. Described subset: CD45RA+ positively selected. The receptor comes from a man aged 25-40 years in good health. This chain links TRBV14 with TRBJ2-5, with a weak D call TRBD2 (5 bases). CDR3 residues: CASSQDGSGRETQYF. The CDR3 region has the DNA TGTGCCAGCAGCCAAGATGGGAGCGGCCGGGAGACCCAGTACTTC.